The present T cell receptor beta chain was sequenced within a study of cytomegalovirus exposure and HLA in healthy donors. The CDR3 is made up of 15 amino acids. V lost 5 bases and J lost 8; bases outside the gene matches: 8. The germline V gene encodes CDR1 SGHNT and CDR2 YENEEA. PCR employed 60 Vbeta and 13 Jbeta primers. Produced via immunoSEQ multiplex PCR; TCRdb's table is partial and in-frame only. The table has 120,000 to 150,000 clones, 70% to 85% seen once. The gene calls are TRBV11-3 and TRBJ2-1; 11 bases are shared with TRBD1. Input material: PBMCs. The TCR originated in a woman aged 40 to 50 in good health and CMV-seronegative. The CDR3 protein is CASSPGTGGGDEQFF. CDR3 sequence (DNA): TGTGCCAGCAGCCCAGGGACAGGGGGTGGGGATGAGCAGTTCTTC.